The 5 T cell receptor beta chains in this list originate from one sample, sequenced in a study of human T cells and chemical hapten exposure. TCRdb fed the RACE reads into MiXCR, producing one record per CDR3 protein. The table records tens of thousands of distinct CDR3 sequences, approximately 35% of them present only once. Time point in this sample: patch test 1, 2 weeks after DPC sensitization. Noted treatment: therapeutic diphenylcyclopropenone sensitization with weekly scalp DPC. Sequencing used whole blood, obtained in connection with sensitization to the hapten diphenylcyclopropenone (DPC). The receptors originated from a man aged 40-49 years with alopecia areata. Some clones in this sample may be carry-over from other donors' samples.

This clonotype showed up just a few times. In DNA, the CDR3 is TGCGCCCTAGCGGGACAGGCGGCGGGAAACACCATATATTTT. Protein sequence: CALAGQAAGNTIYF. The chain employs TRBV20-1 and TRBJ1-3, with TRBD1 identical over 8 bases. CDR1 and CDR2 from the germline V gene are DFQATT and SNEGSKA (reference sequence). There are 14 residues in the CDR3.

The rearrangement uses TRBV20-1 and TRBJ2-3; 8 bases map to TRBD1. V lost 6 bases, J lost 0 bases, and 8 bases stayed unmatched. Germline loops: CDR1 DFQATT, CDR2 SNEGSKA (reference sequence). The CDR3 has 15 residues. The CDR3 is CSADSGTGSTDTQYF. DNA for the CDR3: TGCAGTGCAGACTCCGGGACAGGAAGCACAGATACGCAGTATTTT.

The gene calls are TRBV9 and TRBJ2-3, with TRBD1 matching over 7 bases. Germline CDR1 and CDR2: SGDLS and YYNGEE. With 3 bases clipped from V and 0 bases from J, the junction kept 4 bases outside the gene matches. This CDR3 spans 15 amino acids. The CDR3 reads CASSARTGSTDTQYF. For the CDR3, the DNA is TGTGCCAGCAGCGCCCGGACAGGCAGCACAGATACGCAGTATTTT.

This clonotype was counted many times. The chain uses TRBV12-3 or TRBV12-4 and TRBJ2-3; 11 bases map to TRBD1. Losses at the gene ends were 6 bases for V and 1 base for J; bases not matched to a gene: 6. CDR3 length: 16 residues. This CDR3 is CASRRTGGSGTDTQYF. In DNA form, the CDR3 reads TGTGCCAGCAGGAGGACAGGGGGCAGCGGCACAGATACGCAGTATTTT.

The genes are TRBV12-3 or TRBV12-4 and TRBJ1-2, with D unresolved. Deletions cut 7 bases from V and 7 bases from J, with 16 bases between. The CDR3 is 13 residues long. CDR3 nucleotides: TGTGCCAGCACCGGAAGGAGGGATGCTGGCTACACCTTC. Its protein product is CASTGRRDAGYTF.